The TCR beta chain under discussion was sequenced for a study of identical twins. Study conclusions and caveats: Monozygotic twin pairs showed more out-of-frame TCR alpha sharing than models estimated.

This clonotype was observed a handful of times. The antigen is unknown. TCRdb redid the calling of the 5' RACE reads with MiXCR, one entry per CDR3 protein. Among about 470,000 distinct CDR3 sequences, roughly a quarter were seen once, and the ten largest hold 2.9%. Germline assignment: CDR1 DFQATT and CDR2 SNEGSKA (reference sequence). The CDR3 spans 14 residues. J was trimmed by 5 bases and V by 3 bases; bases with no gene match: 8. These sequences were also reported in another study, on T cells expressing NK-cell markers. That paper notes: The HCMV specificity of the expanded NKG2C+ T cell clones stayed unresolved.

This TCR was recovered from a young woman in good health. The chain combines TRBV20-1 with TRBJ1-1, with 8 bases matching TRBD1. The material sequenced was CD4+ T cells sorted from blood. The chain's CDR3 is CSARHQGARTEAFF. CDR3 coding DNA: TGCAGTGCTAGGCACCAGGGGGCGCGAACTGAAGCTTTCTTT.